Given below is one TCR beta chain in context. The CDR3 sequence is 15 residues long. Germline CDR1 is LGHDT and CDR2 is YNNKEL (reference sequence). The V end was cut by 0 bases, the J end by 2 bases, with 8 bases between. TCRdb analysed the RT-PCR reads with MiXCR anew, one entry per CDR3 protein. Found here are more than 600,000 distinct CDR3 sequences, 11% to 15% of them singletons; the top ten hold roughly 4%. The chain couples TRBV3-1 to TRBJ2-1, with D perhaps matching TRBD2 (5 bases). The source material was memory CD4+ T cells from blood. This receptor was identified in a female donor in good health, serving as a healthy control. In DNA, the CDR3 is TGTGCCAGCAGCCAAGATAGAGGGACCTACAATGAGCAGTTCTTC. Translation gives CASSQDRGTYNEQFF.